This entry lists 4 T cell receptor beta chains sequenced from one sample in a study of cytomegalovirus exposure and HLA in healthy donors. The primer mix had 60 Vbeta and 13 Jbeta primers. Method: immunoSEQ multiplex PCR; TCRdb's copy keeps in-frame clones and lacks some. The table has 150,000 to 200,000 clones, around 82% seen once. The sequenced material came from PBMCs. The receptors come from a young man in good health and CMV-seronegative.

The chain recombines TRBV14 with TRBJ2-2; D is perhaps TRBD2 (6 bases). This CDR3 has 16 amino acids. CDR1 and CDR2 (germline): SGHDN, FVKESK. V shed 1 base and J shed 0 bases, with 9 bases lying between them. CDR3 in amino acids: CASSQVGGANTGELFF. The CDR3 DNA reads TGTGCCAGCAGCCAAGTAGGCGGGGCGAACACCGGGGAGCTGTTTTTT. The variable domain in full, completed from reference TRBV14 and TRBJ2-2, reads EAGVTQFPSHSVIEKGQTVTLRCDPISGHDNLYWYRRVMGKEIKFLLHFVKESKQDESGMPNNRFLAERTGGTYSTLKVQPAELEDSGVYFCASSQVGGANTGELFFGEGSRLTVL.

The rearrangement links TRBV6-6 to TRBJ1-1, with D possibly TRBD1 on 6 matching bases. The CDR3 consists of 12 residues. Germline assignment: CDR1 MNHNY and CDR2 SVGAGI (reference sequence). Deletions cut 6 bases from V and 5 bases from J, with 10 bases between. As DNA, the CDR3 is TGTGCCAGCAGGGTACAGGGAACTGAAGCTTTCTTT. It encodes CASRVQGTEAFF.

The J gene is TRBJ2-7, the V gene TRBV19; 8 bases are shared with TRBD2. Per the germline V gene, CDR1 is LNHDA and CDR2 is SQIVND (reference sequence). V was clipped by 3 bases and J by 1 base; unmatched bases: 2. The CDR3 consists of 14 residues. CDR3 in DNA: TGTGCCAGTAGTATCGGGGGGGTATCCTACGAGCAGTACTTC. This translates into CASSIGGVSYEQYF.

The V and J genes are TRBV4-1 and TRBJ1-1; D gene uncertain. The CDR3 consists of 15 residues. Between the trimmed V and J ends, which lost 3 bases and 4 bases, there was a span of 15 bases. CDR1 and CDR2 (germline): MGHRA, YSYEKL. The CDR3 nucleotides read TGCGCCAGCAGCCAGAGAGGGTATGGTGTCACTGAAGCTTTCTTT. Its protein is CASSQRGYGVTEAFF.